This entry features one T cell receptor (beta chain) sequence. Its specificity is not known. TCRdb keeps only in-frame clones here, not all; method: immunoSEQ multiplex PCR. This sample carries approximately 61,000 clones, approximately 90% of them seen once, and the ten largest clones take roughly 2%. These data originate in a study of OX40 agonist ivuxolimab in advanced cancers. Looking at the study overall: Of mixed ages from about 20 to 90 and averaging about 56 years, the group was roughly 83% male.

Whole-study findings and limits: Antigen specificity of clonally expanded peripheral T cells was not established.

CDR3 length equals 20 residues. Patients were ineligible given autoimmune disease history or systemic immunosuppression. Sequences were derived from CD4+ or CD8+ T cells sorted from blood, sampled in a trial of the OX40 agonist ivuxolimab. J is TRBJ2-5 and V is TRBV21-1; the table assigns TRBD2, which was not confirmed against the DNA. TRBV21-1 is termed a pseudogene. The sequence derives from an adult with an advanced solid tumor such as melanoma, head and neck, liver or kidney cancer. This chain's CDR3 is CASSKANLLYGPLHQETQYF. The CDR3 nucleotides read TGTGCCAGCAGCAAAGCGAATCTATTGTATGGTCCTCTACACCAAGAGACCCAGTACTTC.